The 16 T cell receptor beta chains reported below all come from one sample, sequenced in a study of CD8+ T cells in alopecia areata. Extraction of RNA preceded its reverse transcription into cDNA, which served as the sequencing template. The data were produced by immunoSEQ multiplex PCR, yet TCRdb's version contains in-frame clones alone and is incomplete. The table lists 170,000 or so clones, roughly 65% of them singletons. Described treatment: oral pan-JAK inhibitor, 5-10 mg twice daily. The sequenced sample was CD4+ T cells sorted from blood, obtained at week 4, from a patient treated with tofacitinib. All receptors derive from a human donor with alopecia areata.

The chain has TRBV2 and TRBJ2-4, with unresolved D. CDR1 SNHLY and CDR2 FYNNEI come from the germline V gene. The CDR3 sequence is 15 residues long. V was trimmed by 1 base and J by 0 bases, leaving 7 bases between them. DNA of the CDR3: TGTGCCAGCAGTGAAGACGGTCTAGCCAAAAACATTCAGTACTTC. Protein sequence: CASSEDGLAKNIQYF. Full variable domain (missing parts from reference TRBV2 and TRBJ2-4): EPEVTQTPSHQVTQMGQEVILRCVPISNHLYFYWYRQILGQKVEFLVSFYNNEISEKSEIFDDQFSVERPDGSNFTLKIRSTKLEDSAMYFCASSEDGLAKNIQYFGAGTRLSVL.

The CDR3 DNA follows: TGTGCCAGCTCCACCCCAGGTGGCGCCCTCCACTTT. The encoded protein is CASSTPGGALHF. The V call is TRBV18, the J call TRBJ1-6, with unresolved D. This CDR3 is 12 amino acids long. CDR1 is KGHSH, CDR2 LQKENI, per germline. The V and J ends lost 6 bases and 14 bases respectively, with 14 bases between them.

The V gene is TRBV4-3, the J gene TRBJ2-7; 8 bases line up with TRBD1. V shed 2 bases and J 3 bases; nucleotides not matched to a gene: 6. Germline assignment: CDR1 LGHNA and CDR2 YSLEER. The CDR3 covers 15 residues. The CDR3 region has the DNA TGCGCCAGCAGCCAAAGCTTGGACAGGGACTACGAGCAGTACTTC. Translation: CASSQSLDRDYEQYF.

CDR3: CASSGSGANVLTF. Here the CDR3 DNA reads TGTGCCAGCAGTGGTAGTGGGGCCAACGTCCTGACTTTC. The rearrangement uses TRBV2 and TRBJ2-6, with D uncertain. Germline CDR1 reads SNHLY; CDR2 reads FYNNEI. The germline V and J ends were trimmed by 4 bases and 3 bases, with 4 bases remaining between them. The CDR3 runs 13 residues.

The rearrangement links TRBV30 to TRBJ1-6, with D possibly being TRBD1 (6 bases). Germline V gene sequence: CDR1 GTSNPN, CDR2 SVGIG (reference sequence). The CDR3 length is 15 residues. V was clipped by 3 bases and J by 7 bases, with 16 bases between them. This CDR3 is CAWRGLRGANSPLHF. The CDR3 DNA is TGTGCCTGGAGGGGCCTCCGGGGGGCGAATTCACCCCTCCACTTT. The whole variable domain, filled in from reference TRBV30 and TRBJ1-6, reads SQTIHQWPATLVQPVGSPLSLECTVEGTSNPNLYWYRQAAGRGLQLLFYSVGIGQISSEVPQNLSASRPQDRQFILSSKKLLLSDSGFYLCAWRGLRGANSPLHFGNGTRLTVT.

The table lists this clone with a count of one. V usage is TRBV30 and J usage is TRBJ1-1, with D hard to call. Germline values: CDR1 GTSNPN, CDR2 SVGIG (reference sequence). The CDR3 consists of 13 residues. V was trimmed by 0 bases and J by 1 base, leaving 6 bases between them. The CDR3 DNA follows: TGTGCCTGGAGTGTAATCAGGAACACTGAAGCTTTCTTT. It translates to CAWSVIRNTEAFF.

The chain has TRBV29-1 and TRBJ2-7; 12 bases are a match to TRBD1. V was clipped by 2 bases and J by 2 bases; unmatched bases: 4. This CDR3 is 15 amino acids long. The germline gives CDR1 SQVTM, CDR2 ANQGSEA. CDR3 nucleotides: TGCAGCGTTGAATACTGGGACAGGGGGCCCTACGAGCAGTACTTC. It translates to CSVEYWDRGPYEQYF.

The chain has TRBV29-1 and TRBJ2-1; D may be TRBD2 (6 bases). The length of the CDR3 is 14 residues. The germline V gene encodes CDR1 SQVTM and CDR2 ANQGSEA. The V end was cut by 4 bases, the J end by 0 bases, with 10 bases between. CDR3 residues: CSVVVAVSYNEQFF. The CDR3 nucleotides are TGCAGCGTTGTGGTAGCGGTCTCCTACAATGAGCAGTTCTTC.

This clone was counted a single time. The same CDR3 also results from other DNA sequences found in this sample. The chain joins TRBV7-2 to TRBJ2-7; unclear D gene. Germline V CDR1 and CDR2: SGHTA, FQGNSA. The V and J ends lost 5 bases and 4 bases respectively, with 6 bases between them. The CDR3 loop spans 11 amino acids. The CDR3: CASSLRYEQYF. The CDR3 nucleotides read TGTGCCAGCAGCCTAAGATACGAGCAGTACTTC.

This rearrangement joins TRBV9 to TRBJ2-6; D is ambiguous. Trimming shortened V by 2 bases and J by 0 bases, and 6 bases separated the two germline ends. The germline V gene encodes CDR1 SGDLS and CDR2 YYNGEE. CDR3 length equals 15 residues. The CDR3 loop reads CASSVPSSGANVLTF. CDR3 DNA sequence: TGTGCCAGCAGCGTCCCCAGCTCTGGGGCCAACGTCCTGACTTTC.

V is TRBV5-1 and J is TRBJ2-3; possibly TRBD1 for D (6 bases). CDR1 is SGHRS, CDR2 YFSETQ, per germline. Trimming took off 0 bases at V and 4 bases at J, with 9 bases between the two ends. This CDR3 contains 14 residues. The CDR3 nucleotides read TGCGCCAGCAGCTTGGGGGGGCTGGCAGATACGCAGTATTTT. Amino acid sequence: CASSLGGLADTQYF.

This clone was recorded a few times. Here the CDR3 reads CATSGLQGPQETQYF. CDR3 in DNA: TGTGCCACCAGCGGCTTACAGGGTCCCCAAGAGACCCAGTACTTC. This chain uses TRBV15 with TRBJ2-5, with TRBD1 as a possible D gene (6 bases). Between the trimmed V and J ends, which lost 5 bases and 1 base, there was a span of 14 bases. This CDR3 region has 15 residues. Germline V gene sequence: CDR1 LNHNV, CDR2 YYDKDF (reference sequence).

V usage is TRBV29-1 and J usage is TRBJ1-1; no firm D call. The CDR3 is 14 amino acids. The V and J ends lost 0 bases and 0 bases respectively, with 8 bases between them. The germline V gene encodes CDR1 SQVTM and CDR2 ANQGSEA. CDR3 loop: CSVEDAGMNTEAFF. CDR3 in DNA: TGCAGCGTTGAAGACGCGGGGATGAACACTGAAGCTTTCTTT.

This chain uses TRBV18 with TRBJ1-5; D gene unclear. The CDR3 totals 15 residues. The V end was cut by 3 bases, the J end by 0 bases, with 9 bases between. Per the germline V gene, CDR1 is KGHSH and CDR2 is LQKENI. The CDR3 DNA sequence: TGTGCCAGCTCACCGTCGGGATCTAGCAATCAGCCCCAGCATTTT. As protein: CASSPSGSSNQPQHF.

The V and J genes are TRBV27 and TRBJ2-2; 8 bases line up with TRBD2. There are 17 residues in the CDR3. The germline CDR1 and CDR2 sequences are MNHEY and SMNVEV (reference sequence). V shed 5 bases and J 5 bases; nucleotides not matched to a gene: 13. Written as DNA, the CDR3 is TGTGCCAGCAGTGGGGTGGGGCGGGGGGCCCGGACCGGGGAGCTGTTTTTT. Translated: CASSGVGRGARTGELFF.

The chain has TRBV29-1 and TRBJ2-2; 8 positions agree with TRBD1. V shed 8 bases and J 6 bases; nucleotides not matched to a gene: 8. The germline V gene encodes CDR1 SQVTM and CDR2 ANQGSEA. CDR3 length: 13 amino acids. For the CDR3, the DNA is TGCAGCACGCAGACAGGGGCGTCCGGGGAGCTGTTTTTT. Amino acid sequence: CSTQTGASGELFF.